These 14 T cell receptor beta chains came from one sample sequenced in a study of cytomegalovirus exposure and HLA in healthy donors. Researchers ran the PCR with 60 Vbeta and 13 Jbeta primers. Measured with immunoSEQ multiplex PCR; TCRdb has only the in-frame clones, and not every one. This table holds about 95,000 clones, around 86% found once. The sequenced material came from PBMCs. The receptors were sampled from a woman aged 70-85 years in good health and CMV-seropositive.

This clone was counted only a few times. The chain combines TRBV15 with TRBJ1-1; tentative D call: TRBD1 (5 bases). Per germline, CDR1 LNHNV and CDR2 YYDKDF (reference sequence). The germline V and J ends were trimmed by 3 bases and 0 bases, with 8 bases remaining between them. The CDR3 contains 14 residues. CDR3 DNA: TGTGCCACCAGCAGGTTAGGGGTGAACACTGAAGCTTTCTTT. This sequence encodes CATSRLGVNTEAFF.

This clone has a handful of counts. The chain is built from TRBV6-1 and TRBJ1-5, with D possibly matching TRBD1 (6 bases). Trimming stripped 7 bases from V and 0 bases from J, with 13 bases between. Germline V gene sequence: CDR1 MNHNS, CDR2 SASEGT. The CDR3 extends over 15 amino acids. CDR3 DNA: TGTGCCAGCACTGAGGGGGGTGTTAGCAATCAGCCCCAGCATTTT. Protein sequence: CASTEGGVSNQPQHF.

The CDR3, as DNA: TGTGCCAGCAGCCAGCCGGGACTAGCGGGAGAGACCCAGTACTTC. Protein: CASSQPGLAGETQYF. The V call is TRBV4-2, the J call TRBJ2-5, with 12 bases identical to TRBD2. In germline, CDR1 is LGHNA, CDR2 YNFKEQ. CDR3 length: 15 residues. V dropped 3 bases and J dropped 4; count of bases not matched to a gene: 3.

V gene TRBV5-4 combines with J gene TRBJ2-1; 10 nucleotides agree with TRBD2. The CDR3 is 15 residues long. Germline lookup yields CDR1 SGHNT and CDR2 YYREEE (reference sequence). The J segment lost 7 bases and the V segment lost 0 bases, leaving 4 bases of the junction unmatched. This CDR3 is CASSLAAGGPNEQFF. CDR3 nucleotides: TGTGCCAGCAGCTTGGCAGCGGGAGGGCCGAATGAGCAGTTCTTC.

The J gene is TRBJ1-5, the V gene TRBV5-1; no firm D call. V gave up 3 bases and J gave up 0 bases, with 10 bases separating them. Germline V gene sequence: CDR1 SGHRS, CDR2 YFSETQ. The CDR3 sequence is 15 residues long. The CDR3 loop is CASSSTGDSNQPQHF. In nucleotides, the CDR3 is TGCGCCAGCAGCTCAACCGGAGATAGCAATCAGCCCCAGCATTTT.

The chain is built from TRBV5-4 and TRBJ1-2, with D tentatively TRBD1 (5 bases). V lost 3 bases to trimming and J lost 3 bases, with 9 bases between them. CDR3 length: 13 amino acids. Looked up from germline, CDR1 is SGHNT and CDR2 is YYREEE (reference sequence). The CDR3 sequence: CASSSRVDYGYTF. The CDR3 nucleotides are TGTGCCAGCAGCTCCAGGGTAGACTATGGCTACACCTTC.

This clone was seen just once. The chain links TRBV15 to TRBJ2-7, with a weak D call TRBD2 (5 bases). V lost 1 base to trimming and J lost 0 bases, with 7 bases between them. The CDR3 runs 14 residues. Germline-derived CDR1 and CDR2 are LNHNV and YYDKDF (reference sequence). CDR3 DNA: TGTGCCACCAGCAGAGCGGGATCCTCCTACGAGCAGTACTTC. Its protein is CATSRAGSSYEQYF.

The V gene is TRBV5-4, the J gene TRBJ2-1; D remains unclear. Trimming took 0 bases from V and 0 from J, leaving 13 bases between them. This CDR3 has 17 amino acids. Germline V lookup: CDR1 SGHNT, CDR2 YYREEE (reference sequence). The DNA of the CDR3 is TGTGCCAGCAGCTTGGCGGCTAGTCCAAGCTCCTACAATGAGCAGTTCTTC. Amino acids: CASSLAASPSSYNEQFF.

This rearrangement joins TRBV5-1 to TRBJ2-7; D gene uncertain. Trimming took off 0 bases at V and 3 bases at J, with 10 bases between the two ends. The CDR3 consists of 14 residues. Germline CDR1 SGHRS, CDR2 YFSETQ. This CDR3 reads CASSLGTEGYEQYF. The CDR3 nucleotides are TGCGCCAGCAGCTTGGGTACAGAAGGCTACGAGCAGTACTTC.

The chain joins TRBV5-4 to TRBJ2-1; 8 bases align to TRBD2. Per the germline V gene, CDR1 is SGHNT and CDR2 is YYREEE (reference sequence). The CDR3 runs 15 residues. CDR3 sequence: CATTFFSGEYNEQFF. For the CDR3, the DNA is TGTGCTACGACCTTTTTTAGCGGGGAGTACAATGAGCAGTTCTTC.

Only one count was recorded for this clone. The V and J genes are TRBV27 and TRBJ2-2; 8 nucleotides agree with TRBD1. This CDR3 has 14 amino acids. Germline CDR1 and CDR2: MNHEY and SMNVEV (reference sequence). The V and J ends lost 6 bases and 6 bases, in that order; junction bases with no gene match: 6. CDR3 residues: CASSPDRVPGELFF. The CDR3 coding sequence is TGTGCCAGCAGCCCGGACAGGGTCCCCGGGGAGCTGTTTTTT.

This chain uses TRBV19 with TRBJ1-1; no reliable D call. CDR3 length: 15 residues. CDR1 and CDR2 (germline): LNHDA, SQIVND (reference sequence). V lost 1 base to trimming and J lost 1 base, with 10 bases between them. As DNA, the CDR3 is TGTGCCAGTAGTATAGGGGCACAGCCGAACACTGAAGCTTTCTTT. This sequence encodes CASSIGAQPNTEAFF.

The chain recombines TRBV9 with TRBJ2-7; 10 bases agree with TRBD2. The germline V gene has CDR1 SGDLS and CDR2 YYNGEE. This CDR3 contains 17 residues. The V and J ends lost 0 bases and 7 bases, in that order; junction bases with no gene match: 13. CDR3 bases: TGTGCCAGCAGCGTAGATTCCGGACTAGCGGTTCGAGGAGAGCAGTACTTC. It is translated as CASSVDSGLAVRGEQYF.

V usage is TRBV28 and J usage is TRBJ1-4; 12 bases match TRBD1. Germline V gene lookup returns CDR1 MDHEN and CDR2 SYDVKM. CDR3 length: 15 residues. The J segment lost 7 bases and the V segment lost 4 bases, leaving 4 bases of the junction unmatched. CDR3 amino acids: CASSSGTGGREKLFF. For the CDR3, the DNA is TGTGCCAGCAGTTCCGGGACAGGGGGCCGTGAAAAACTGTTTTTT.